This T cell receptor beta chain originates from a study of CD8 T cells in Susac syndrome. Random-hexamer reverse transcription was applied to about 0.5 to 1 ug RNA. One entry per CDR3 protein, called by TCRdb with MiXCR from the immunoSEQ multiplex PCR reads. The top ten hold 0.12% of the sample, which has some 120,000 distinct CDR3 sequences, just under 95% seen once. Sequencing was performed on CD8+ T cells from PBMCs. The clonotype was recovered from a human donor in good health.

The CDR3 sequence: CASSLYDLSSYNEQFF. The DNA of the CDR3 is TGTGCCAGCAGCTTATACGACTTGAGCTCCTACAATGAGCAGTTCTTC. V is TRBV7-9 and J is TRBJ2-1; no firm D call. Germline V gene lookup returns CDR1 SEHNR and CDR2 FQNEAQ (reference sequence). CDR3 size: 16 residues. V lost 2 bases, J lost 0 bases, and 11 bases lay in between.